This entry concerns a single T cell receptor beta chain. The method was immunoSEQ multiplex PCR; TCRdb's version includes in-frame clones alone and lacks a portion of them. The repertoire holds a few hundred thousand clones, with just under 85% as singletons. V lost 4 bases and J lost 1, with 7 bases in between. The germline V gene has CDR1 SGHTA and CDR2 FQGTGA. The CDR3 contains 13 residues. The data were obtained in a study of blood T cell repertoires in COVID-19. Study information: PBMCs, B-cell-depleted T cells, or T cells provided the cDNA or gDNA that made up the material.

The age range of participants was about 18 to 100 years, with residence in about 25 US areas. The sequence derives from a woman aged 40 to 50 with acute COVID-19. Input material: PBMCs or T cells enriched from blood (not recorded which). This sequence joins TRBV7-3 and TRBJ1-1; TRBD1 is a possible D gene (6 bases). This CDR3 reads CASSSRGNTEAFF. The CDR3, as DNA: TGTGCCAGCAGCTCCAGGGGGAACACTGAAGCTTTCTTT.